Below, 30 T cell receptor beta chains from the same sample are listed, as sequenced in a study of blood T cells in healthy people across ages. The use of a sample-barcoded 5' primer and a J-beta primer mix characterized a second PCR of 7 to 11 cycles. TCRdb called the 5' RACE reads again in MiXCR, with one record for every CDR3 protein. The data hold about 1.8 million distinct CDR3 sequences, with roughly 49% observed a single time. The source material was blood. The receptors originated from a woman in her thirties or forties in good health.

V usage is TRBV10-3 and J usage is TRBJ2-3; 7 nucleotides align to TRBD2. Germline V gene lookup returns CDR1 ENHRY and CDR2 SYGVKD. V gave up 10 bases and J gave up 0 bases; unmatched junction bases: 7. CDR3 length equals 14 residues. CDR3 sequence reads: CATKLASSTDTQYF. CDR3 in DNA: TGTGCCACTAAACTAGCGTCTAGCACAGATACGCAGTATTTT.

The rearrangement links TRBV7-2 to TRBJ2-5, with TRBD2 identical over 10 bases. The CDR3 contains 15 residues. CDR1 is SGHTA and CDR2 is FQGNSA in the germline V gene. The V and J ends lost 5 bases and 11 bases, in that order; junction bases with no gene match: 14. The chain's CDR3 is CASSISGGQGNEQYF. The DNA for the CDR3 is TGTGCCAGCAGCATTAGCGGGGGGCAGGGGAATGAGCAGTACTTC. The complete variable domain, with remaining parts taken from reference TRBV7-2 and TRBJ2-5, reads GAGVSQSPSNKVTEKGKDVELRCDPISGHTALYWYRQSLGQGLEFLIYFQGNSAPDKSGLPSDRFSAERTGGSVSTLTIQRTQQEDSAVYLCASSISGGQGNEQYFGPGTRLLVL.

This clonotype was observed a handful of times. The CDR3 DNA follows: TGTGCCAGCAGTTACGGTAGGGGCCTAAACAATGAGCAGTTCTTC. Its translation is CASSYGRGLNNEQFF. The rearrangement links TRBV6-5 to TRBJ2-1, with D maybe TRBD1 (5 bases). This CDR3 contains 15 residues. CDR1 is MNHEY and CDR2 is SVGAGI in the germline V gene. V lost 2 bases to trimming and J lost 5 bases, with 13 bases between them.

This clonotype was seen a few times. The genes are TRBV6-5 and TRBJ2-3; D may be TRBD1 (7 bases). The CDR3 is 17 amino acids. Deletions cut 2 bases from V and 4 bases from J, with 19 bases between. Germline-derived CDR1 and CDR2 are MNHEY and SVGAGI. The CDR3 bases are TGTGCCAGCAGTTACACCAGGGGGGCTCGTTGGGCAGATACGCAGTATTTT. This gives the protein CASSYTRGARWADTQYF.

This clonotype was seen a handful of times. J is TRBJ2-1 and V is TRBV9, with 10 bases that match TRBD1. After removal of 0 bases from V and 5 bases from J, the junction contained 8 bases not matched to a gene. This CDR3 has 17 amino acids. The germline V gene has CDR1 SGDLS and CDR2 YYNGEE. CDR3 sequence: CASSVGWGGTGDNEQFF. CDR3 DNA: TGTGCCAGCAGCGTAGGCTGGGGAGGGACAGGGGACAATGAGCAGTTCTTC.

This clonotype was counted between two and nine times. The chain has TRBV4-3 and TRBJ1-4; D remains unclear. Trimming took off 0 bases at V and 8 bases at J, with 10 bases between the two ends. The CDR3 has 14 residues. Germline V gene sequence: CDR1 LGHNA, CDR2 YSLEER. In nucleotides, the CDR3 is TGCGCCAGCAGCCAAGAGGGTGAATGGGAAAAACTGTTTTTT. Translated, it gives CASSQEGEWEKLFF.

The chain employs TRBV9 and TRBJ2-1, with 9 positions matching TRBD2. Germline V gene sequence: CDR1 SGDLS, CDR2 YYNGEE. This CDR3 spans 16 amino acids. Losses at the gene ends were 0 bases for V and 4 bases for J; bases not matched to a gene: 5. The CDR3 region has the DNA TGTGCCAGCAGCGTAGGCGGCAGCGGGGGGTACAATGAGCAGTTCTTC. Its protein product is CASSVGGSGGYNEQFF.

In the case of this clonotype: Given a much more abundant clone one base away, this may be a read error. The CDR3 loop is CASSREGGPGANVLTF. The CDR3 DNA sequence: TGTGCCAGCAGCCGAGAAGGGGGACCTGGGGCCAACGTCCTGACTTTC. The rearrangement joins TRBV4-2 to TRBJ2-6; D might be TRBD1 (6 bases). Germline CDR1 reads LGHNA; CDR2 reads YNFKEQ. The CDR3 extends over 16 amino acids. The V and J ends lost 4 bases and 2 bases respectively, with 12 bases between them.

J is TRBJ1-2 and V is TRBV6-2 or TRBV6-3; the match to TRBD1 covers 7 bases. The CDR3 has 14 amino acids. The V gene end was trimmed by 7 bases and the J gene end by 4 bases; junction bases not matched to a gene: 9. The germline gives CDR1 MNHEY, CDR2 SVGEGT. CDR3 coding DNA: TGTGCCAGCACCCAGGGGGGGCCTCGCTATGGCTACACCTTC. It specifies CASTQGGPRYGYTF.

The chain links TRBV7-8 to TRBJ2-5, with 16 nucleotides matching TRBD2. This CDR3 has 15 residues. The trim removed 4 bases at V and 7 bases at J, leaving 3 bases unmatched. Germline V gene lookup returns CDR1 SGHVS and CDR2 FQNEAQ. The CDR3 sequence is CASSSGLAGGLTQYF. As DNA, the CDR3 is TGTGCCAGCAGCTCGGGACTAGCGGGGGGGCTGACCCAGTACTTC.

The chain is built from TRBV7-2 and TRBJ2-7, with 12 bases that match TRBD2. There are 15 residues in the CDR3. V shed 4 bases, J shed 5 bases, and the junction held 6 bases outside the gene matches. Germline V CDR1 and CDR2: SGHTA, FQGNSA. The CDR3 DNA reads TGTGCCAGCAGCTCTGAAAGACTAGCGGGGGACGAGCAGTACTTC. This codes for CASSSERLAGDEQYF.

The genes are TRBV6-2 or TRBV6-3 and TRBJ2-5; D may be TRBD2 (6 bases). This CDR3 region has 17 residues. The V gene lost 2 bases and the J gene lost 7 bases, with 23 bases spanning the gap. Germline V lookup: CDR1 MNHEY, CDR2 SVGEGT. The DNA for the CDR3 is TGTGCCAGCAGTTACACGATCCTTACTGGCGGGGAATGGACCCAGTACTTC. Translated, it gives CASSYTILTGGEWTQYF.

The chain employs TRBV4-3 and TRBJ2-4; the match to TRBD2 covers 12 bases. The DNA matches TRBJ2-5 better at its end, which makes the J call doubtful. There are 18 residues in the CDR3. Germline V gene lookup returns CDR1 LGHNA and CDR2 YSLEER. The CDR3 is CASSQDLAGGHYGETQYF. CDR3 nucleotides: TGCGCCAGCAGCCAAGATCTAGCGGGGGGGCATTACGGGGAGACCCAGTACTTC.

This clonotype showed up just once. The gene calls are TRBV20-1 and TRBJ2-5, with D tentatively TRBD1 or TRBD2 (6 bases each). V lost 1 base, J lost 9 bases, and 27 bases lay in between. Germline loops: CDR1 DFQATT, CDR2 SNEGSKA (reference sequence). The CDR3 consists of 17 residues. CDR3 in amino acids: CSARGIGGTGASGAQYF. CDR3 sequence (DNA): TGCAGTGCTAGAGGCATTGGGGGAACGGGGGCCAGCGGAGCCCAGTACTTC.

The gene calls are TRBV7-9 and TRBJ1-2; TRBD1 matches 7 bases. The trim removed 4 bases at V and 1 base at J, leaving 9 bases unmatched. The CDR3 has 16 amino acids. CDR1 and CDR2 from the germline V gene are SEHNR and FQNEAQ (reference sequence). CDR3 region: CASSSQGDLDNYGYTF. The CDR3 DNA sequence: TGTGCCAGCAGCTCCCAGGGGGACCTCGATAACTATGGCTACACCTTC.

This clonotype showed up just once. The chain is built from TRBV27 and TRBJ2-6; D gene uncertain. The V gene's germline CDR1 is MNHEY and CDR2 SMNVEV (reference sequence). Trimming removed 7 bases at V and 0 bases at J, with 16 bases between. CDR3 length: 17 residues. Here the CDR3 DNA reads TGTGCCAGCACCCGTGTGGTAGAATCCTCTGGGGCCAACGTCCTGACTTTC. It specifies CASTRVVESSGANVLTF.

This chain uses TRBV14 with TRBJ2-5; TRBD2 might be the D (6 bases). The CDR3 is 11 residues long. V was pared by 9 bases and J by 7 bases, with 12 bases between. Germline V lookup: CDR1 SGHDN, CDR2 FVKESK. DNA for the CDR3: TGTGCCAGTAGAATCGGGGGGACCCAGTACTTC. It specifies CASRIGGTQYF.

The V gene is TRBV11-2, the J gene TRBJ2-7, with TRBD1 matching over 10 bases. V lost 5 bases and J lost 4; bases outside the gene matches: 8. CDR1 is SGHAT, CDR2 FQNNGV, per germline. CDR3 length: 15 amino acids. CDR3 in amino acids: CASSLNGDRGYEQYF. The CDR3 DNA follows: TGTGCCAGCAGCCTAAACGGGGACAGGGGTTACGAGCAGTACTTC.

The chain carries TRBV20-1 and TRBJ2-7, with TRBD2 as a possible D gene (6 bases). The J call may not be correct, given that the DNA end is closer to TRBJ2-5. Germline V gene data show CDR1 as DFQATT and CDR2 as SNEGSKA (reference sequence). The CDR3 is 13 residues long. CDR3 in amino acids: CSARMTDYGTQYF. The DNA for the CDR3 is TGCAGTGCTAGAATGACGGACTATGGGACCCAGTACTTC.

This chain uses TRBV20-1 with TRBJ1-1; D not certain. Trimming removed 1 base from V and 1 base from J, with 13 bases in between. The CDR3 consists of 15 residues. Germline V gene data show CDR1 as DFQATT and CDR2 as SNEGSKA (reference sequence). The CDR3 bases are TGCAGTGCTAGAGGCGCAGCAATAAGGAACACTGAAGCTTTCTTT. Translation gives CSARGAAIRNTEAFF.

The CDR3 sequence: CASSQAVPGAVYGYTF. The CDR3, as DNA: TGCGCCAGCAGCCAAGCGGTCCCAGGGGCGGTCTATGGCTACACCTTC. The V gene is TRBV4-3, the J gene TRBJ1-2, with D maybe TRBD1 (6 bases). The V gene's germline CDR1 is LGHNA and CDR2 YSLEER. The CDR3 has 16 amino acids. Trimming stripped 1 base from V and 4 bases from J, with 16 bases between.

The gene calls are TRBV29-1 and TRBJ2-3; 15 positions match TRBD2. Per germline, CDR1 SQVTM and CDR2 ANQGSEA. After removal of 4 bases from V and 0 bases from J, the junction contained 2 bases not matched to a gene. CDR3 length: 16 amino acids. CDR3 loop: CSVAGLAGGSTDTQYF. CDR3 DNA sequence: TGCAGCGTTGCGGGACTAGCGGGGGGAAGCACAGATACGCAGTATTTT.

This clonotype was recorded a few times. The chain carries TRBV20-1 and TRBJ2-7, with 10 bases matching TRBD1. The ends lost 6 bases at V and 0 bases at J; junction bases unmatched: 8. The germline gives CDR1 DFQATT, CDR2 SNEGSKA (reference sequence). The length of the CDR3 is 15 residues. The CDR3 DNA reads TGCAGTGCGCAAGGGACAGGGGAACCCTCCTACGAGCAGTACTTC. It is translated as CSAQGTGEPSYEQYF.

This clonotype was counted only a few times. The chain has TRBV24-1 and TRBJ2-1, with D tentatively TRBD2 (5 bases). CDR1 and CDR2 (germline): KGHDR, SFDVKD. Trimming stripped 2 bases from V and 2 bases from J, with 9 bases between. The CDR3 sequence is 15 residues long. The CDR3 loop reads CATSDSPGTYNEQFF. CDR3 bases: TGTGCCACCAGTGATTCACCGGGAACCTACAATGAGCAGTTCTTC.

The chain uses TRBV3-1 and TRBJ1-6; tentative D call: TRBD1 (5 bases). Germline lookup yields CDR1 LGHDT and CDR2 YNNKEL (reference sequence). Trimming cost V 3 bases and J 14 bases, with 11 bases left between them. This CDR3 comprises 12 residues. CDR3: CASSHGGSALHF. CDR3 nucleotide sequence: TGTGCCAGCAGCCATGGGGGGAGCGCCCTCCACTTT. The full variable domain, in which reference TRBV3-1 and TRBJ1-6 provide the parts outside the CDR3, is DTAVSQTPKYLVTQMGNDKSIKCEQNLGHDTMYWYKQDSKKFLKIMFSYNNKELIINETVPNRFSPKSPDKAHLNLHINSLELGDSAVYFCASSHGGSALHFGNGTRLTVT.

In its sample, this clonotype was seen a few times. The rearrangement uses TRBV4-2 and TRBJ2-1, with 7 nucleotides matching TRBD2. The CDR3 loop spans 15 amino acids. Germline CDR1 is LGHNA and CDR2 is YNFKEQ. Unmatched junction bases numbered 9, after V lost 4 bases and J lost 6 bases. CDR3 amino acids: CASSLTSLQTNEQFF. The DNA for the CDR3 is TGTGCCAGCAGCCTGACTAGCCTCCAAACCAATGAGCAGTTCTTC.

This chain joins TRBV5-1 and TRBJ2-3, with D perhaps TRBD1 (5 bases). This CDR3 has 15 amino acids. Deletions cut 3 bases from V and 4 bases from J, with 15 bases between. Germline values: CDR1 SGHRS, CDR2 YFSETQ. CDR3 DNA: TGCGCCAGCAGCTCGGAAAGACAGTCCCCAGATACGCAGTATTTT. Protein product: CASSSERQSPDTQYF.

The rearrangement uses TRBV24-1 and TRBJ2-1, with TRBD2 matching over 11 bases. The germline V gene has CDR1 KGHDR and CDR2 SFDVKD. The CDR3 spans 16 residues. Trimming removed 1 base from V and 9 bases from J; junction bases left unmatched: 7. The CDR3 nucleotides are TGTGCCACCAGTGATTTACTAGCGGGGGAACGGAGTGAGCAGTTCTTC. It yields the protein CATSDLLAGERSEQFF.

The V and J genes are TRBV20-1 and TRBJ1-1, with D perhaps TRBD1 (5 bases). The germline V gene encodes CDR1 DFQATT and CDR2 SNEGSKA (reference sequence). This CDR3 region has 13 residues. With 6 bases removed from V and 2 bases from J, the gap between germline ends came to 13 bases. CDR3: CSAGRGSNTEAFF. The CDR3 bases are TGCAGTGCCGGAAGGGGTTCCAACACTGAAGCTTTCTTT.

J is TRBJ1-6 and V is TRBV15; 9 nucleotides agree with TRBD1. This CDR3 is 14 amino acids long. J gave up 8 bases and V 5 bases, and 4 bases lay outside the gene matches. Germline V gene data show CDR1 as LNHNV and CDR2 as YYDKDF (reference sequence). CDR3 residues: CATSSTGGDSPLHF. In DNA, the CDR3 is TGTGCCACCAGCTCTACAGGGGGCGATTCACCCCTCCACTTT.